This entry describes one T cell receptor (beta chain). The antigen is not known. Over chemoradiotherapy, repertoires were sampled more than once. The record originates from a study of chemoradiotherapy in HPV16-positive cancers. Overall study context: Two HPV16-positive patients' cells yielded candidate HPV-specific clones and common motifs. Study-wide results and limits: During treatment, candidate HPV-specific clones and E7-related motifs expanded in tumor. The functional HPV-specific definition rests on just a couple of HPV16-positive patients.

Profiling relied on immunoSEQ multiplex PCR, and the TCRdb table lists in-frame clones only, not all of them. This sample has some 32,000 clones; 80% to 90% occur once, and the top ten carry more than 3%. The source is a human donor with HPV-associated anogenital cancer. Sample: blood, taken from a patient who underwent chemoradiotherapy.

In nucleotides, the CDR3 is TGTGCCAGCAGCTTGCGGGCGAGCTCTGGGGCCAACGTCCTGACTTTC. It encodes CASSLRASSGANVLTF. J is TRBJ2-6 and V is TRBV7-6, with a weak D call TRBD2 (5 bases). Germline CDR1 reads SGHVS; CDR2 reads FNYEAQ. This CDR3 contains 16 residues. Trimming stripped 3 bases from V and 0 bases from J, with 9 bases between.